A single sample gave rise to the 21 T cell receptor beta chains below, sequenced in a study of OX40 agonist ivuxolimab in advanced cancers. TCRdb's copy holds only in-frame clones and misses some; the assay was immunoSEQ multiplex PCR. The sample lists 76,000 or so clones, 65% to 90% occurring once. This specimen was CD4+ or CD8+ T cells sorted from blood, taken in a trial of the OX40 agonist ivuxolimab. The receptors were sampled from an adult with an advanced solid tumor such as melanoma, head and neck, liver or kidney cancer.

This chain links TRBV15 with TRBJ1-5; D call uncertain. Germline-derived CDR1 and CDR2 are LNHNV and YYDKDF (reference sequence). This CDR3 has 18 amino acids. Between the trimmed V and J ends, which lost 0 bases and 6 bases, there was a span of 21 bases. CDR3 sequence (DNA): TGTGCCACCAGCAGAGACGAAGGTTTGATCCATATGCGTCAGCCCCAGCATTTT. Its translation is CATSRDEGLIHMRQPQHF.

The rearrangement joins TRBV7-2 to TRBJ1-2; D may be TRBD1 (5 bases). V lost 4 bases and J 3 bases, leaving 9 bases between the germline ends. CDR3 length: 13 amino acids. Germline V lookup: CDR1 SGHTA, CDR2 FQGNSA. This chain's CDR3 is CASSSGTDYGYTF. DNA of the CDR3: TGTGCCAGCAGCTCTGGGACGGACTATGGCTACACCTTC.

This clone was recorded only once. V gene TRBV6-1 combines with J gene TRBJ1-2; D is unclear. Germline values: CDR1 MNHNS, CDR2 SASEGT. The CDR3 totals 14 residues. Trimming took 1 base from V and 4 from J, leaving 10 bases between them. CDR3 sequence (DNA): TGTGCCAGCAGTGAAGGGGTTGGCGGCTATGGCTACACCTTC. Translated: CASSEGVGGYGYTF.

J is TRBJ2-1 and V is TRBV5-4; TRBD2 matches 9 bases. CDR1 SGHNT and CDR2 YYREEE come from the germline V gene (reference sequence). This CDR3 region has 14 residues. After removal of 5 bases from V and 9 bases from J, the junction contained 9 bases not matched to a gene. The CDR3 DNA is TGTGCCAGCAGTTCCTGGACTAGCGCCGGTGAGCAGTTCTTC. Its translation is CASSSWTSAGEQFF.

For the CDR3, the DNA is TGCGCCAGCAGGCCGGGACAGAACAATCAGCCCCAGCATTTT. Translated: CASRPGQNNQPQHF. This chain links TRBV10-2 with TRBJ1-5; 7 positions match TRBD1. CDR1 WSHSY and CDR2 SAAADI come from the germline V gene. With V trimmed by 6 bases and J by 3 bases, 5 bases remained unmatched. CDR3 size: 14 residues.

This chain joins TRBV6-1 and TRBJ2-5; possible D gene TRBD1, 5 bases. This CDR3 spans 12 amino acids. V was shortened by 6 bases and J by 2 bases, with 7 bases between the two germline ends. Germline CDR1 MNHNS, CDR2 SASEGT. CDR3 bases: TGTGCCAGCAGCCACAGGCAAGAGACCCAGTACTTC. Protein sequence: CASSHRQETQYF.

The rearrangement links TRBV5-1 to TRBJ2-7; 10 nucleotides align to TRBD2. This CDR3 is built from 13 residues. CDR1 is SGHRS and CDR2 is YFSETQ in the germline V gene. The V segment lost 2 bases and the J segment 7 bases; nucleotides outside the gene matches: 3. The CDR3 sequence is CASSFGLAAEQYF. The CDR3 coding sequence is TGCGCCAGCAGCTTCGGACTAGCGGCTGAGCAGTACTTC.

V is TRBV11-1 and J is TRBJ1-2, with D perhaps matching TRBD1 (6 bases). The CDR3 spans 15 residues. Trimming stripped 5 bases from V and 0 bases from J, with 13 bases between. The germline CDR1 and CDR2 sequences are SGHAT and FQDESV (reference sequence). The CDR3 DNA follows: TGTGCCAGCAGCCTAGACGGACAGACTAACTATGGCTACACCTTC. It specifies CASSLDGQTNYGYTF.

The genes are TRBV30 and TRBJ1-6; 8 bases are a match to TRBD1. Germline V gene data show CDR1 as GTSNPN and CDR2 as SVGIG (reference sequence). V lost 1 base and J lost 9; bases outside the gene matches: 5. This CDR3 has 14 residues. This CDR3 is CAWSGTGLGSPLHF. As DNA, the CDR3 is TGTGCCTGGAGTGGGACAGGGTTGGGTTCACCCCTCCACTTT.

The chain is built from TRBV7-9 and TRBJ1-2; D ambiguous. There are 14 residues in the CDR3. In germline, CDR1 is SEHNR, CDR2 FQNEAQ (reference sequence). Trimming left V 1 base short and J 3 bases short, with 9 bases between. CDR3 coding DNA: TGTGCCAGCAGCTTAGTCCCCAGGTACTATGGCTACACCTTC. It is translated as CASSLVPRYYGYTF. The full variable domain, in which reference TRBV7-9 and TRBJ1-2 provide the parts outside the CDR3, is DTGVSQNPRHKITKRGQNVTFRCDPISEHNRLYWYRQTLGQGPEFLTYFQNEAQLEKSRLLSDRFSAERPKGSFSTLEIQRTEQGDSAMYLCASSLVPRYYGYTFGSGTRLTVV.

J is TRBJ2-7 and V is TRBV23-1; D ambiguous. TRBV23-1 is recorded as an ORF, its role being uncertain. The CDR3 extends over 15 amino acids. Trimming removed 1 base at V and 2 bases at J, with 12 bases between. The CDR3 nucleotides are TGCGCCAGCAGTCAATTAACCCGGGCCACCTACGAGCAGTACTTC. Translated: CASSQLTRATYEQYF.

In this sample, this clone turned up a few times. The CDR3 coding sequence is TGCGCCAGCAGCCAGTCTAGCGGGGTCGGGGAGCTGTTTTTT. The encoded protein is CASSQSSGVGELFF. The J gene is TRBJ2-2, the V gene TRBV5-1; 9 bases line up with TRBD2. The CDR3 has 14 amino acids. V dropped 4 bases and J dropped 7; count of bases not matched to a gene: 5. Germline V gene data show CDR1 as SGHRS and CDR2 as YFSETQ.

This chain links TRBV2 with TRBJ2-7; 9 bases agree with TRBD1. The CDR3 runs to 15 residues. V shed 0 bases, J shed 6 bases, and the junction held 6 bases outside the gene matches. CDR1 and CDR2 from the germline V gene are SNHLY and FYNNEI. CDR3 coding DNA: TGTGCCAGCAGTGAAGCGCTTGGGACAGGGACCGAGCAGTACTTC. Protein product: CASSEALGTGTEQYF.

The J gene is TRBJ1-5, the V gene TRBV4-3; D ambiguous. Germline values: CDR1 LGHNA, CDR2 YSLEER. The V and J ends lost 0 bases and 2 bases respectively, with 8 bases between them. The CDR3 is 15 residues long. The CDR3 loop reads CASSQEAQGNQPQHF. Here the CDR3 DNA reads TGCGCCAGCAGCCAAGAGGCGCAGGGCAATCAGCCCCAGCATTTT.

This rearrangement joins TRBV5-6 to TRBJ1-5; D is uncertain. Trimming left V 4 bases short and J 3 bases short, with 8 bases between. This CDR3 spans 13 amino acids. Looked up from germline, CDR1 is SGHDT and CDR2 is YYEEEE. The CDR3 DNA sequence: TGTGCCAGCAGCCCAGGTTTCAATCAGCCCCAGCATTTT. Amino acids: CASSPGFNQPQHF. Combining the CDR3 with reference TRBV5-6 and TRBJ1-5 gives the whole variable domain DAGVTQSPTHLIKTRGQQVTLRCSPKSGHDTVSWYQQALGQGPQFIFQYYEEEERQRGNFPDRFSGHQFPNYSSELNVNALLLGDSALYLCASSPGFNQPQHFGDGTRLSIL.

The chain is built from TRBV6-5 and TRBJ1-2; D not certain. The CDR3 is 12 residues long. Germline V gene data show CDR1 as MNHEY and CDR2 as SVGAGI. V was pared by 6 bases and J by 8 bases, with 13 bases between. The CDR3 spells CASREPADGYTF. CDR3 sequence (DNA): TGTGCCAGCAGAGAGCCGGCAGACGGCTACACCTTC.

This clone was detected once. The chain is built from TRBV6-1 and TRBJ2-2, with a weak D call TRBD2 (6 bases). Germline V gene lookup returns CDR1 MNHNS and CDR2 SASEGT. The CDR3 sequence is 14 residues long. V was clipped by 6 bases and J by 3 bases, with 11 bases between them. In DNA, the CDR3 is TGTGCCAGCAGGTTCCGGAGGGACACCGGGGAGCTGTTTTTT. It translates to CASRFRRDTGELFF.

This sequence joins TRBV6-6 and TRBJ2-1; 8 nucleotides line up with TRBD2. This CDR3 comprises 14 residues. Germline V lookup: CDR1 MNHNY, CDR2 SVGAGI (reference sequence). V lost 6 bases and J lost 7; bases outside the gene matches: 8. CDR3 bases: TGTGCCAGCAGCTTAGCGGGGCCAGTAAATGAGCAGTTCTTC. Translating gives CASSLAGPVNEQFF.

V is TRBV7-2 and J is TRBJ1-6; a weak D match, TRBD1 (5 bases). The CDR3 is 15 amino acids. V was trimmed by 1 base and J by 6 bases, leaving 10 bases between them. From germline, CDR1 is SGHTA and CDR2 FQGNSA. Here the CDR3 reads CASSLVGQGNSPLHF. In nucleotides, the CDR3 is TGTGCCAGCAGCTTAGTTGGTCAGGGTAATTCACCCCTCCACTTT.

V usage is TRBV18 and J usage is TRBJ1-6; D is unresolved. CDR1 and CDR2 (germline): KGHSH, LQKENI. This CDR3 has 15 amino acids. V lost 2 bases and J lost 4, with 9 bases in between. DNA of the CDR3: TGTGCCAGCTCACCAGAACTCCTGTATAATTCACCCCTCCACTTT. Translated, it gives CASSPELLYNSPLHF.

This clone showed up just a few times. The rearrangement links TRBV5-1 to TRBJ1-5; unclear D gene. From germline, CDR1 is SGHRS and CDR2 YFSETQ. The CDR3 totals 13 residues. V shed 10 bases and J shed 1 base, with 12 bases lying between them. In DNA, the CDR3 is TGCGCCTGGGTCGGTTACAGCAATCAGCCCCAGCATTTT. This translates into CAWVGYSNQPQHF.